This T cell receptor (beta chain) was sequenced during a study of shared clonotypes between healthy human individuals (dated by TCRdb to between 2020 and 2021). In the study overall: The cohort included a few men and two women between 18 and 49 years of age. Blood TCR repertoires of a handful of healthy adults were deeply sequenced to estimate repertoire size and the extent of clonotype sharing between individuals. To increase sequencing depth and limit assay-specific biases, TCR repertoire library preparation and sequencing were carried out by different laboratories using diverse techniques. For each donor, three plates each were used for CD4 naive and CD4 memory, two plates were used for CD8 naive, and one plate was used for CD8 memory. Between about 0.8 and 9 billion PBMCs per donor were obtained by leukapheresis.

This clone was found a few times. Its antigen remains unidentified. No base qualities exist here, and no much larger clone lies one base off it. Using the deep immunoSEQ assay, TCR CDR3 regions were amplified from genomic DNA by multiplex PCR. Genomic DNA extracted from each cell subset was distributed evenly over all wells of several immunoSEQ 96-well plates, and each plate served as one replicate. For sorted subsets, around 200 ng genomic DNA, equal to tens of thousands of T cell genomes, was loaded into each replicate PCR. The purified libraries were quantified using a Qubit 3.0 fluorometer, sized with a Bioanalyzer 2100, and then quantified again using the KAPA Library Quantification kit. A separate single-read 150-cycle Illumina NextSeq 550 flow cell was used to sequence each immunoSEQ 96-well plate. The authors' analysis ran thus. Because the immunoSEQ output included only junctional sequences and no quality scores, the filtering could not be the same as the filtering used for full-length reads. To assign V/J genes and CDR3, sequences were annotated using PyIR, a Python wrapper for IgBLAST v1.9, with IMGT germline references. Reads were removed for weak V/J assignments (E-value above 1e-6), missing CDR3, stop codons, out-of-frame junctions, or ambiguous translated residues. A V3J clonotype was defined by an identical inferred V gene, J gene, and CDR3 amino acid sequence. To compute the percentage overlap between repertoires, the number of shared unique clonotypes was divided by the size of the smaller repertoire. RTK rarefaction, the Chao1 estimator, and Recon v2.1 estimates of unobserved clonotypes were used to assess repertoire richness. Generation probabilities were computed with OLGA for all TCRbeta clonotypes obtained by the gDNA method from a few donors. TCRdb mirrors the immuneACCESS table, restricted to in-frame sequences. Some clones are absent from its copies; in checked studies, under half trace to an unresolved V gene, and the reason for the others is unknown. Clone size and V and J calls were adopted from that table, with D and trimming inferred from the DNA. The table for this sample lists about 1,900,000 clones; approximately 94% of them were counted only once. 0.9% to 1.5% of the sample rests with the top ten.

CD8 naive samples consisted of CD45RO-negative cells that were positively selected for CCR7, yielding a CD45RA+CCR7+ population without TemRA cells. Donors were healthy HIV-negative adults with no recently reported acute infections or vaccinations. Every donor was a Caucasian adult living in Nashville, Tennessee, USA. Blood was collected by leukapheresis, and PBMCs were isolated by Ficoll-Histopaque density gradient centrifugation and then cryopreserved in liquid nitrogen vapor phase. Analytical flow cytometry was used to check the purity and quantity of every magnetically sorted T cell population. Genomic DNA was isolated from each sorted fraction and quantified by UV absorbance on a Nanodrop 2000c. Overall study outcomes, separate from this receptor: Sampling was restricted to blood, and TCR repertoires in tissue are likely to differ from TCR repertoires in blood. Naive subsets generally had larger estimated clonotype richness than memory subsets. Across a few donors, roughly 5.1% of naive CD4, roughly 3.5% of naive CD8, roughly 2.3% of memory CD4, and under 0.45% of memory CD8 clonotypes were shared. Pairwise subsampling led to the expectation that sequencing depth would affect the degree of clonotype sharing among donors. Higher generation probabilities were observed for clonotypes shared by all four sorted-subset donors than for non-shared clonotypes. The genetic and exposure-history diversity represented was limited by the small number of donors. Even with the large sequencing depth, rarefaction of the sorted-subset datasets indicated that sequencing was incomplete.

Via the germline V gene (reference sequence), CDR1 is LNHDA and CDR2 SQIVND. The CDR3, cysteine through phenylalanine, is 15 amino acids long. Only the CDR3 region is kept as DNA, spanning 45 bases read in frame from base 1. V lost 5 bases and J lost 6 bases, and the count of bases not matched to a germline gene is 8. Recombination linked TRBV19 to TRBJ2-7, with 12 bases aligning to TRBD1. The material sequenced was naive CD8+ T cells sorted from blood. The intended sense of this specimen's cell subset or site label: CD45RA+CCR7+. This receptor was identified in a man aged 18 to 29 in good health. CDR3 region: CASSVSGQGAVEQYF. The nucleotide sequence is TGTGCCAGTAGTGTTTCGGGACAGGGGGCTGTCGAGCAGTACTTC.